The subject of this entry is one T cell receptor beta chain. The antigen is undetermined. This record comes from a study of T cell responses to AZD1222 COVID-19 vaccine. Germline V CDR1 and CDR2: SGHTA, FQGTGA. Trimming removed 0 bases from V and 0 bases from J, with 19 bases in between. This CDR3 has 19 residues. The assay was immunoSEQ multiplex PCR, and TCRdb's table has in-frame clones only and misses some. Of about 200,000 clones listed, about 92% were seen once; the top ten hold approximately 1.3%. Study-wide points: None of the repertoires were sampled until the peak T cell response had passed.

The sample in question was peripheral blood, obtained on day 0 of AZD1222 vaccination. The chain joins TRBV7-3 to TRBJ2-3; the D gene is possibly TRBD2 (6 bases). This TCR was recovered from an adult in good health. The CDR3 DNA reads TGTGCCAGCAGCTTAACTCCAACGGGGGACGTCCGAAGCACAGATACGCAGTATTTT. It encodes CASSLTPTGDVRSTDTQYF.